A single sample is the source of the 10 T cell receptor beta chains below, sequenced in a study of cytomegalovirus exposure and HLA in healthy donors. The PCR had 60 Vbeta and 13 Jbeta primers. Only in-frame clones appear in the TCRdb table, and some are missing; sequencing was by immunoSEQ multiplex PCR. The data contain about 160,000 clones, 87% of them seen just once; the ten biggest clones take up about 0.93%. Sequenced: PBMCs. The receptors shown here come from a woman in her twenties or thirties in good health and CMV-seronegative.

The chain uses TRBV5-1 and TRBJ2-7; 7 nucleotides match TRBD1. This CDR3 has 14 residues. Germline CDR1 is SGHRS and CDR2 is YFSETQ. V lost 4 bases to trimming and J lost 3 bases; unmatched junction nucleotides: 7. In DNA form, the CDR3 reads TGCGCCAGCAGCCCCGAAGGGGGCATCTACGAGCAGTACTTC. It specifies CASSPEGGIYEQYF.

The V gene is TRBV4-1, the J gene TRBJ1-5; D is possibly TRBD1 (5 bases). This CDR3 has 17 residues. Trimming pared 4 bases from V and 0 bases from J, leaving 16 bases between. Germline assignment: CDR1 MGHRA and CDR2 YSYEKL. CDR3 in amino acids: CASSRGLTTDSNQPQHF. DNA of the CDR3: TGCGCCAGCAGCCGGGGCTTAACTACCGATAGCAATCAGCCCCAGCATTTT.

This clone appeared a single time. The V gene is TRBV15, the J gene TRBJ2-3; 13 positions agree with TRBD2. This CDR3 region has 17 residues. Losses at the gene ends were 0 bases for V and 6 bases for J; bases not matched to a gene: 6. Germline CDR1 reads LNHNV; CDR2 reads YYDKDF (reference sequence). CDR3 sequence: CATSRDSGLAGADTQYF. The CDR3 region has the DNA TGTGCCACCAGCAGAGACAGTGGACTAGCGGGGGCGGATACGCAGTATTTT. The full variable domain, its missing parts supplied by reference TRBV15 and TRBJ2-3, is DAMVIQNPRYQVTQFGKPVTLSCSQTLNHNVMYWYQQKSSQAPKLLFHYYDKDFNNEADTPDNFQSRRPNTSFCFLDIRSPGLGDTAMYLCATSRDSGLAGADTQYFGPGTRLTVL.

With respect to this clone: Other DNA sequences in the same sample also yield this CDR3. The V gene is TRBV7-2, the J gene TRBJ2-7, with TRBD1 identical over 8 bases. CDR3 length: 14 amino acids. Germline lookup yields CDR1 SGHTA and CDR2 FQGNSA. V lost 4 bases and J lost 3; bases outside the gene matches: 5. The CDR3 is CASSSRQGSYEQYF. DNA for the CDR3: TGTGCCAGCAGCTCCCGACAGGGGAGCTACGAGCAGTACTTC.

V is TRBV7-9 and J is TRBJ1-4; 8 bases match TRBD1. In germline, CDR1 is SEHNR, CDR2 FQNEAQ (reference sequence). This CDR3 spans 14 amino acids. V lost 8 bases, J lost 8 bases, and 10 bases stayed unmatched. This CDR3 is CASGKTGAGEKLFF. The CDR3 coding sequence is TGTGCCAGCGGAAAGACAGGGGCGGGGGAAAAACTGTTTTTT.

The chain is built from TRBV13 and TRBJ2-1; D is unclear. V lost 1 base, J lost 1 base, and 20 bases lay in between. The CDR3 has 19 residues. Germline V gives CDR1 PRHDT, CDR2 FYEKMQ (reference sequence). CDR3 DNA sequence: TGTGCCAGCAGCTTAGATCGCTGGGCCTCAACAGAATCCTACAATGAGCAGTTCTTC. It encodes CASSLDRWASTESYNEQFF. The full variable domain, with the rest looked up from reference TRBV13 and TRBJ2-1, is AAGVIQSPRHLIKEKRETATLKCYPIPRHDTVYWYQQGPGQDPQFLISFYEKMQSDKGSIPDRFSAQQFSDYHSELNMSSLELGDSALYFCASSLDRWASTESYNEQFFGPGTRLTVL.

V usage is TRBV14 and J usage is TRBJ2-5, with 10 bases lining up with TRBD1. The J call may be faulty, since TRBJ2-7 better matches the DNA end. This CDR3 comprises 14 residues. Germline V gene data show CDR1 as SGHDN and CDR2 as FVKESK. CDR3: CASTRDRGPYEQYF. Here the CDR3 DNA reads TGTGCCAGCACCCGGGACAGGGGTCCCTACGAGCAGTACTTC.

This clone was detected a few times. This chain joins TRBV19 and TRBJ2-1; D remains ambiguous. V lost 3 bases, J lost 9 bases, and 6 bases lay in between. The CDR3 length is 11 residues. Germline V gives CDR1 LNHDA, CDR2 SQIVND (reference sequence). The CDR3: CASSMFSEQFF. CDR3 DNA: TGTGCCAGTAGTATGTTCTCTGAGCAGTTCTTC.

The J gene is TRBJ2-5, the V gene TRBV7-2; D might be TRBD2 (6 bases). The germline gives CDR1 SGHTA, CDR2 FQGNSA. Trimming pared 5 bases from V and 1 base from J, leaving 14 bases between. CDR3 size: 15 residues. The CDR3 loop is CASSQWEALQETQYF. The DNA for the CDR3 is TGTGCCAGCAGCCAGTGGGAGGCACTCCAAGAGACCCAGTACTTC.

The chain couples TRBV10-1 to TRBJ2-7; TRBD1 aligns across 12 bases. Germline trimming cut 3 bases from V and 4 bases from J; bases unmatched to any gene: 4. CDR1 and CDR2 (germline): WNHNN, SYGVQD (reference sequence). This CDR3 has 15 residues. CDR3 sequence (DNA): TGCGCCAGCAGTGATCCGGGACAGGGGGCATACGAGCAGTACTTC. Residues: CASSDPGQGAYEQYF.